This TCR beta chain was recovered during a study of neurological immune-mediated disorders. This clonotype was seen repeatedly, ten times or more. One entry per CDR3 protein, called by TCRdb with MiXCR from the 5' RACE reads. The sample lists 50,000 or so distinct CDR3 sequences, around 10% occurring once. This CDR3 comprises 12 residues. Trimming removed 8 bases from V and 1 base from J, with 9 bases in between. Per the germline V gene, CDR1 is MDHEN and CDR2 is SYDVKM. Sequences were obtained from PBMCs. This clonotype was sampled from a woman aged 40 to 50 with HTLV-1-associated myelopathy (HAM/TSP). The chain links TRBV28 to TRBJ2-7; TRBD1 is a possible D gene (6 bases). The CDR3 loop reads CASHRASYEQYF. CDR3 sequence (DNA): TGTGCCAGCCACAGGGCTTCCTACGAGCAGTACTTC.